The rows below give T cell receptor beta chains drawn from one sample of a study of cytomegalovirus exposure and HLA in healthy donors. Sequenced by immunoSEQ multiplex PCR; TCRdb stores in-frame clones only, minus some. The sample has 150,000 to 250,000 clones, approximately 80% seen once. Sequencing was done on a sample of PBMCs. The receptors were sampled from a boy younger than 10 in good health and CMV-seronegative. CDR3s include the opening cysteine and the closing phenylalanine or tryptophan. The D gene is left open where the match is weak. Only part of the rows carry a size: once, few, many, or a class if the clone is expanded.

j_call clone_size v_call d_call cdr3_aa cdr3_nt
TRBJ2-7 - TRBV7-9 TRBD1 CASSFRTGKQGYEQYF TGTGCCAGCAGCTTCAGGACAGGGAAGCAGGGATACGAGCAGTACTTC
TRBJ2-7 once TRBV29-1 TRBD1 CSVALPDRDSYEQYF TGCAGCGTAGCCTTACCTGACAGGGACTCCTACGAGCAGTACTTC
TRBJ1-6 - TRBV11-2 - CASSTRGGVSYNSPLHF TGTGCCAGCAGCACCCGGGGGGGGGTATCCTATAATTCACCCCTCCACTTT
TRBJ1-6 - TRBV7-8 - CASSLRRGPENSPLHF TGTGCCAGCAGCTTACGGCGGGGGCCAGAAAATTCACCCCTCCACTTT
TRBJ2-7 few TRBV5-1 - CASSSPSRYEQYF TGCGCCAGCAGCTCCCCGTCCCGCTACGAGCAGTACTTC
TRBJ1-1 - TRBV27 - CASSLSQGSIHTEAFF TGTGCCAGCAGTTTATCGCAGGGATCAATTCACACTGAAGCTTTCTTT
TRBJ2-5 - TRBV5-4 - CASSLDGYQETQYF TGTGCCAGCAGCTTGGACGGGTACCAAGAGACCCAGTACTTC
TRBJ2-1 - TRBV5-1 - CASSWGETYNEQFF TGCGCCAGCAGCTGGGGGGAGACCTACAATGAGCAGTTCTTC
TRBJ1-2 - TRBV14 TRBD1 CASSPHPYRTGWSGYTF TGTGCCAGCAGCCCTCACCCTTACCGGACAGGGTGGTCTGGCTACACCTTC
TRBJ1-3 few TRBV7-9 - CASSLGASNEGTIYF TGTGCCAGCAGCTTAGGGGCCTCCAACGAGGGCACCATATATTTT
TRBJ1-2 - TRBV4-3 - CASSQDDITGVNYGYTF TGCGCCAGCAGCCAAGATGATATAACAGGCGTCAACTATGGCTACACCTTC
TRBJ2-7 - TRBV28 TRBD2 CASSFSSGGAHEQYF TGTGCCAGCAGTTTTTCGTCCGGGGGGGCCCACGAGCAGTACTTC
TRBJ2-5 - TRBV6-5 TRBD2 CASSYSAGGYQETQYF TGTGCCAGCAGTTACTCGGCGGGGGGGTACCAAGAGACCCAGTACTTC
TRBJ2-1 - TRBV7-2 TRBD2 CASNQGLAGPNEQFF TGTGCCAGCAACCAGGGACTAGCGGGGCCCAATGAGCAGTTCTTC
TRBJ2-3 - TRBV18 - CASSPLPGGDFLVTQYF TGTGCCAGCTCACCACTGCCGGGGGGCGACTTTCTGGTGACGCAGTATTTT
TRBJ2-7 few TRBV5-4 - CASSLSAAGSYEQYF TGTGCCAGCAGCTTGAGCGCTGCCGGCTCCTACGAGCAGTACTTC
TRBJ2-7 - TRBV5-1 - CASSPRGAEGSYEQYF TGCGCCAGCAGCCCCCGTGGCGCGGAGGGATCCTACGAGCAGTACTTC
TRBJ1-2 - TRBV18 - CASSPQGLDGYTF TGTGCCAGCTCACCGCAGGGGCTCGATGGCTACACCTTC
TRBJ2-7 - TRBV15 TRBD1 CATSRDKGQGVNEQYF TGTGCCACCAGCAGAGATAAAGGACAGGGGGTCAACGAGCAGTACTTC
TRBJ2-7 - TRBV6-1 - CASRARAFYEQYF TGTGCCAGCAGGGCCAGGGCTTTCTACGAGCAGTACTTC
TRBJ2-1 - TRBV13 - CASSPSRGYNEQFF TGTGCCAGCAGCCCCTCGCGGGGCTACAATGAGCAGTTCTTC
TRBJ2-3 - TRBV27 TRBD2 CASSYGGGADTQYF TGTGCCAGCAGTTACGGCGGGGGGGCAGATACGCAGTATTTT
TRBJ2-7 - TRBV5-1 TRBD1 CASSISGTEYEQYF TGCGCCAGCAGCATCTCCGGGACAGAGTACGAGCAGTACTTC
TRBJ1-2 - TRBV19 TRBD1 CASSIPPGTELNYGYTF TGTGCCAGTAGTATTCCCCCCGGGACAGAACTAAACTATGGCTACACCTTC
TRBJ2-1 - TRBV9 TRBD2 CASSVGTGTSNEQFF TGTGCCAGCAGCGTAGGGACGGGGACTAGCAATGAGCAGTTCTTC
TRBJ2-5 - TRBV18 - CASSPGSWAETQYF TGTGCCAGCTCACCAGGGTCGTGGGCGGAGACCCAGTACTTC
TRBJ1-1 once TRBV5-6 - CASSSGTAEAFF TGTGCCAGCAGCTCAGGTACAGCTGAAGCTTTCTTT
TRBJ2-3 - TRBV5-1 TRBD2 CASSLFGTSGGRNTDTQYF TGCGCCAGCAGCTTGTTTGGGACTAGCGGGGGGAGGAATACAGATACGCAGTATTTT